The 16 T cell receptor beta chains in this list originate from one sample, sequenced in a study of blood T cells in healthy people across ages. Using a J-beta primer mix together with a sample-barcoded 5' primer, a second PCR was run for about 7 to 12 cycles. TCRdb reprocessed the 5' RACE reads via MiXCR and lists one record per CDR3 protein. In the table there are around 800,000 distinct CDR3 sequences, more than 25% of which are singletons. This sample was also put to use in a study of T cells of mothers and their children.

Sequences were obtained from blood. The receptors were gathered from a boy between 10 and 17 years old in good health.

J is TRBJ1-4 and V is TRBV9, with D perhaps matching TRBD1 (6 bases). V was clipped by 2 bases and J by 2 bases, with 10 bases between them. CDR1 and CDR2 from the germline V gene are SGDLS and YYNGEE. The CDR3 sequence is 15 residues long. DNA for the CDR3: TGTGCCAGCAGCGTGCAGGGGACCACTAATGAAAAACTGTTTTTT. It yields the protein CASSVQGTTNEKLFF.

The chain is built from TRBV19 and TRBJ1-1; D ambiguous. V was shortened by 5 bases and J by 0 bases, with 13 bases between the two germline ends. The CDR3 covers 15 residues. The germline CDR1 and CDR2 sequences are LNHDA and SQIVND (reference sequence). The CDR3 DNA is TGTGCCAGTAGTCATCCGGGATCGTTGAACACTGAAGCTTTCTTT. As protein: CASSHPGSLNTEAFF.

This clonotype was seen more than once but under ten times. CDR3 DNA sequence: TGCGCCAGTGGGACGCCTGCTCTGGGTGGGGCCAACGTCCTGACTTTC. It yields the protein CASGTPALGGANVLTF. This rearrangement joins TRBV10-2 to TRBJ2-6; D tentatively fits TRBD1 or TRBD2 (5 bases each). This CDR3 comprises 16 residues. Germline CDR1 WSHSY, CDR2 SAAADI. V gave up 9 bases and J gave up 3 bases, with 18 bases separating them.

The V gene is TRBV20-1, the J gene TRBJ1-4; D is ambiguous. CDR3 length equals 15 residues. Germline lookup yields CDR1 DFQATT and CDR2 SNEGSKA (reference sequence). The V gene lost 2 bases and the J gene lost 8 bases, with 18 bases spanning the gap. The CDR3 here is CSARRSSRLWEKLFF. The CDR3 region has the DNA TGCAGTGCTAGAAGATCTTCCAGGCTATGGGAAAAACTGTTTTTT.

CDR3 amino acids: CASSFYRGYSITDTQYF. For the CDR3, the DNA is TGTGCCAGCAGTTTCTACAGGGGGTACTCTATCACAGATACGCAGTATTTT. This sequence joins TRBV12-3 or TRBV12-4 and TRBJ2-3; 8 bases fit TRBD1. The CDR3 runs to 17 residues. Unmatched junction bases numbered 10, after V lost 3 bases and J lost 2 bases.

This clonotype appeared a few times. V usage is TRBV28 and J usage is TRBJ2-7; D gene uncertain. V was trimmed by 6 bases and J by 5 bases, leaving 11 bases between them. The CDR3 covers 12 residues. Germline lookup yields CDR1 MDHEN and CDR2 SYDVKM. In DNA form, the CDR3 reads TGTGCCAGCAGGATTCGCACGAACGAGCAGTACTTC. It codes for CASRIRTNEQYF. The full variable domain, rest sourced from reference TRBV28 and TRBJ2-7, is DVKVTQSSRYLVKRTGEKVFLECVQDMDHENMFWYRQDPGLGLRLIYFSYDVKMKEKGDIPEGYSVSREKKERFSLILESASTNQTSMYLCASRIRTNEQYFGPGTRLTVT.

The chain joins TRBV27 to TRBJ1-1; no definite D call. The germline V and J ends were trimmed by 4 bases and 8 bases, with 14 bases remaining between them. CDR1 and CDR2 from the germline V gene are MNHEY and SMNVEV (reference sequence). This CDR3 region has 13 residues. The CDR3 bases are TGTGCCAGCAGTTCCCTCGTAGAGTCCGAAGCTTTCTTT. Its protein product is CASSSLVESEAFF.

V usage is TRBV4-1 and J usage is TRBJ1-5; 7 bases align to TRBD1. The CDR3 length is 16 residues. The junction had 4 bases not matched to a gene; V was cut back by 1 base and J by 1 base. CDR1 and CDR2 (germline): MGHRA, YSYEKL. CDR3 bases: TGCGCCAGCAGCCAAGTGGGCAGGGGGAGCAATCAGCCCCAGCATTTT. This sequence encodes CASSQVGRGSNQPQHF.

This clonotype was counted only a few times. The chain uses TRBV7-2 and TRBJ2-1, with TRBD2 matching 9 bases. This CDR3 comprises 13 residues. Germline assignment: CDR1 SGHTA and CDR2 FQGNSA. V trimming: 4 bases; J trimming: 15 bases; junction bases outside the gene matches: 10. The CDR3 region is CASSSSGGGALFF. CDR3 DNA sequence: TGTGCCAGCAGCTCTTCTGGCGGGGGGGCCCTGTTCTTC.

This clonotype was seen only a few times. V gene TRBV4-1 combines with J gene TRBJ2-7, with TRBD2 identical over 12 bases. The ends lost 8 bases at V and 7 bases at J; junction bases unmatched: 9. Per the germline V gene, CDR1 is MGHRA and CDR2 is YSYEKL. There are 14 residues in the CDR3. CDR3 DNA: TGCGCCAGCCGCGGACTAGCGGGGTTGGGTGAGCAGTACTTC. Translated: CASRGLAGLGEQYF.

V and J are TRBV7-3 and TRBJ2-5, with a possible D match to TRBD2 (5 bases). The V end lost 4 bases, the J end lost 7 bases, and 13 bases lay between the germline ends. CDR3 size: 13 residues. Germline lookup yields CDR1 SGHTA and CDR2 FQGTGA. The CDR3, as DNA: TGTGCCAGCAGCTCAGCGGCTCGAGGGACCCAGTACTTC. Translated, it gives CASSSAARGTQYF.

This clonotype was recorded at least ten times. This chain connects TRBV7-2 to TRBJ2-5; perhaps D is TRBD1 or TRBD2 (5 bases each). This CDR3 region has 15 residues. CDR1 and CDR2 from the germline V gene are SGHTA and FQGNSA. Trimming left V 1 base short and J 2 bases short, with 11 bases between. CDR3 in amino acids: CASSLDPGPQETQYF. The CDR3 coding sequence is TGTGCCAGCAGCTTAGATCCGGGACCGCAAGAGACCCAGTACTTC. Complete variable domain (other parts from reference TRBV7-2 and TRBJ2-5): GAGVSQSPSNKVTEKGKDVELRCDPISGHTALYWYRQSLGQGLEFLIYFQGNSAPDKSGLPSDRFSAERTGGSVSTLTIQRTQQEDSAVYLCASSLDPGPQETQYFGPGTRLLVL.

In its sample, this clonotype was seen a few times. V is TRBV12-3 or TRBV12-4 and J is TRBJ2-1; D is possibly TRBD1 (5 bases). The closer fit of TRBJ2-7 to the DNA end suggests the J call may be wrong. The CDR3 is made up of 13 amino acids. The CDR3 reads CASSLPGFYEQYF. As DNA, the CDR3 is TGTGCCAGCAGTTTACCAGGGTTCTACGAGCAGTACTTC.

This clonotype was observed many times. This chain links TRBV6-1 with TRBJ2-5; D is undetermined. The CDR3 loop spans 15 amino acids. CDR1 and CDR2 (germline): MNHNS, SASEGT. V lost 1 base, J lost 5 bases, and 14 bases lay in between. This chain's CDR3 is CASSEESGGVETQYF. The CDR3 region has the DNA TGTGCCAGCAGTGAAGAGAGTGGTGGGGTTGAGACCCAGTACTTC.

The chain carries TRBV12-3 or TRBV12-4 and TRBJ1-1; D is undetermined. This CDR3 has 15 amino acids. V was shortened by 5 bases and J by 4 bases, with 17 bases between the two germline ends. CDR3 in DNA: TGTGCCAGCAGTGGACCTGGGCAGGTGAGCACTGAAGCTTTCTTT. It translates to CASSGPGQVSTEAFF.

The rearrangement links TRBV4-1 to TRBJ2-7; the D gene is possibly TRBD1 (6 bases). The CDR3 runs 15 residues. V was shortened by 4 bases and J by 0 bases, with 13 bases between the two germline ends. In germline, CDR1 is MGHRA, CDR2 YSYEKL. The CDR3 spells CASSRGGQSSYEQYF. The CDR3 nucleotides are TGCGCCAGCAGCCGCGGAGGACAGAGCTCCTACGAGCAGTACTTC.